This TCR beta chain was obtained from a study of T cell changes during pregnancy in multiple sclerosis. The length of the CDR3 is 14 residues. From germline, CDR1 is LGHNA and CDR2 YSLEER. V was trimmed by 0 bases and J by 13 bases, leaving 18 bases between them. Measured with immunoSEQ multiplex PCR; TCRdb has only the in-frame clones, and not every one. The table includes about 100,000 clones, approximately 94% detected once. The rearrangement uses TRBV4-3 and TRBJ1-1, with TRBD1 as a possible D gene (6 bases). The sample was peripheral blood, taken before pregnancy. The sequence was collected from a female donor with multiple sclerosis, enrolled in a pregnancy study. The CDR3 reads CASSQDRMAGVDFF. The CDR3 DNA sequence: TGCGCCAGCAGCCAAGATCGGATGGCAGGGGTGGATTTCTTT.